The 9 T cell receptor beta chains given below trace back to one sample, sequenced in a study of blood T cell repertoires in COVID-19 (dated by TCRdb to 2018 to 2021). The method was the immunoSEQ multiplex PCR assay. The source is immuneACCESS, and TCRdb retained only in-frame sequences with V and J called. Part of the clones is not carried over; for the studies checked, unresolved V genes explain less than half of this, and the remainder is unexplained. The sample table contains roughly 100,000 clones; only one count was recorded for about 90% of them. The ten top clones hold more than 5.5% of the sample. The source material was peripheral blood. The receptors derive from a human donor in a cohort sampled during active COVID-19.

The chain links TRBV6-6 to TRBJ1-5; D not certain. Per germline, CDR1 MNHNY and CDR2 SVGAGI (reference sequence). Trimming removed 2 bases at V and 0 bases at J, with 5 bases between. The CDR3 runs to 14 residues. CDR3 amino acids: CASSYTSSNQPQHF. The DNA for the CDR3 is TGTGCCAGCAGTTACACCAGTAGCAATCAGCCCCAGCATTTT.

The rearrangement joins TRBV28 to TRBJ1-1; D is possibly TRBD1 (6 bases). Germline CDR1 reads MDHEN; CDR2 reads SYDVKM. Trimming left V 7 bases short and J 3 bases short, with 21 bases between. The CDR3 is made up of 16 amino acids. The DNA of the CDR3 is TGTGCCAGCATTCCCGCTTGGGGGGGGGCGGACACTGAAGCTTTCTTT. It translates to CASIPAWGGADTEAFF.

The chain links TRBV5-6 to TRBJ2-7; D remains ambiguous. The CDR3 runs to 13 residues. CDR1 and CDR2 from the germline V gene are SGHDT and YYEEEE. V was pared by 3 bases and J by 3 bases, with 10 bases between. The CDR3 spells CASSSAALYEQYF. In DNA, the CDR3 is TGTGCCAGCAGCTCTGCAGCGCTCTACGAGCAGTACTTC.

As DNA, the CDR3 is TGTGCCAGCAGCTTCGGACTTGACACCGGGGAGCTGTTTTTT. It specifies CASSFGLDTGELFF. The V gene is TRBV7-8, the J gene TRBJ2-2, with a possible D match to TRBD2 (5 bases). Per germline, CDR1 SGHVS and CDR2 FQNEAQ. This CDR3 contains 14 residues. Trimming took 3 bases from V and 3 from J, leaving 8 bases between them.

The chain has TRBV6-5 and TRBJ2-7, with D maybe TRBD1 (6 bases). Germline CDR1 MNHEY, CDR2 SVGAGI. V was pared by 6 bases and J by 0 bases, with 12 bases between. The CDR3 is 14 amino acids. CDR3 protein: CASSPQGASYEQYF. In DNA form, the CDR3 reads TGTGCCAGCAGCCCACAGGGTGCCTCCTACGAGCAGTACTTC.

The V call is TRBV2, the J call TRBJ2-5; 11 bases line up with TRBD2. Germline assignment: CDR1 SNHLY and CDR2 FYNNEI. J was trimmed by 3 bases and V by 8 bases; bases with no gene match: 8. The CDR3 covers 15 residues. Here the CDR3 reads CASRRSTSGEETQYF. CDR3 nucleotide sequence: TGTGCCAGCCGACGCTCGACTAGCGGGGAAGAGACCCAGTACTTC.

The chain uses TRBV29-1 and TRBJ2-7; 8 positions agree with TRBD1. The J segment lost 3 bases and the V segment lost 1 base, leaving 2 bases of the junction unmatched. CDR3 length: 13 residues. Germline V CDR1 and CDR2: SQVTM, ANQGSEA. The CDR3 protein is CSVEGTGNYEQYF. The CDR3 DNA reads as TGCAGCGTTGAAGGGACAGGGAACTACGAGCAGTACTTC.

This chain joins TRBV7-9 and TRBJ1-1; no reliable D call. With 2 bases removed from V and 3 bases from J, the gap between germline ends came to 13 bases. The germline CDR1 and CDR2 sequences are SEHNR and FQNEAQ (reference sequence). The CDR3 spans 15 residues. CDR3 in DNA: TGTGCCAGCAGCTTATTTACTGGGCCGGACACTGAAGCTTTCTTT. Its translation: CASSLFTGPDTEAFF.

The genes are TRBV7-9 and TRBJ2-6; no firm D call. This CDR3 contains 16 residues. In germline, CDR1 is SEHNR, CDR2 FQNEAQ (reference sequence). Trimming cost V 2 bases and J 0 bases, with 8 bases left between them. The CDR3 DNA follows: TGTGCCAGCAGCTTACCCCGTAACTCTGGGGCCAACGTCCTGACTTTC. Its protein is CASSLPRNSGANVLTF.